This T cell receptor beta chain was sequenced in a study of long-term antiretroviral therapy in people with HIV. This clone was seen a handful of times. CDR1 KGHSH and CDR2 LQKENI come from the germline V gene. The trim removed 0 bases at V and 2 bases at J, leaving 4 bases unmatched. CDR3 length: 17 amino acids. Sequencing relied on immunoSEQ assay v3.0, run at survey level. The study targeted roughly 35,000-55,000 T-cell genomes per sample in sequencing. Produced via immunoSEQ multiplex PCR; TCRdb's table is partial and in-frame only. Among around 26,000 clones, roughly four fifths were seen once, and the ten largest hold roughly 5.8%.

This specimen consisted of unsorted PBMCs, obtained 1.1 years before starting antiretroviral therapy. The sequence was collected from a woman aged 25 to 45 with HIV. V and J are TRBV18 and TRBJ2-5; 12 bases agree with TRBD2. The CDR3, as DNA: TGTGCCAGCTCACCACCGACTAGCGGGGGCTCACAAGAGACCCAGTACTTC. Encoded protein: CASSPPTSGGSQETQYF.